Following are 3 T cell receptor beta chains from one sample sequenced in a study of regulatory T cells in long-lasting Graves disease. As for time point: persistent/refractory GD, antithyroid drugs over 5 years with positive TRAb. TCR sequences were obtained from RNA taken from PBMCs. Through Arm-PCR of CDR3 regions and iRepertoire HTBI primers, TCR beta libraries were built. TCRdb redid the calling of the multiplex PCR reads with MiXCR, one entry per CDR3 protein. The repertoire holds about 470,000 distinct CDR3 sequences, around 20% seen once, with less than 9% in the top ten. Sequenced here: peripheral blood mononuclear cells (PBMCs), sampled when the disease was refractory, from a patient treated with antithyroid drugs. These receptor sequences come from a female donor with Graves disease.

V gene TRBV9 combines with J gene TRBJ2-7; 9 bases are a match to TRBD2. The V and J ends lost 4 bases and 2 bases, in that order; junction bases with no gene match: 4. The V gene's germline CDR1 is SGDLS and CDR2 YYNGEE. This CDR3 has 14 amino acids. Here the CDR3 DNA reads TGTGCCAGCAGCTCCATAGCGGGGGCCTACGAGCAGTACTTC. Translation gives CASSSIAGAYEQYF.

This clonotype occurred many times. J is TRBJ2-7 and V is TRBV6-1; D is unresolved. This CDR3 is 14 amino acids long. V dropped 6 bases and J dropped 0 bases, with 12 bases sitting between them. CDR1 and CDR2 (germline): MNHNS, SASEGT. The CDR3 loop reads CASRGLAYSYEQYF. In nucleotides, the CDR3 is TGTGCCAGCAGGGGCCTGGCCTACTCCTACGAGCAGTACTTC.

This clonotype came up many times. The gene calls are TRBV28 and TRBJ2-7; D is unresolved. This CDR3 is built from 12 residues. V was cut by 5 bases and J by 4 bases, with 9 bases left in between. The germline V gene has CDR1 MDHEN and CDR2 SYDVKM. The CDR3 nucleotides are TGTGCCAGCAGTCCCATCTCATACGAGCAGTACTTC. Its translation is CASSPISYEQYF.